This is a list of T cell receptor beta chains from one sample in a study of blood T cells in healthy people across ages. TCRdb independently ran MiXCR on the 5' RACE reads; one entry per CDR3 protein. The table records 1.5 million to 2 million distinct CDR3 sequences, under 30% of them present only once. The specimen was blood. The receptor source for this set is a woman in her thirties in good health. CDR3s include the opening cysteine and the closing phenylalanine or tryptophan. The size of a clone is reported for some rows only, either as once, few or many, or as a class for expanded clones.

CASSSYRVVTQYF	few	TRBV12-3/TRBV12-4	TRBJ2-3
CASSYVGTPREQFF	many	TRBV6-5	TRBJ2-1
CASSPRSGTGSTEAFF	NA	TRBV9	TRBJ1-1
CASSVDWGAYEQYF	few	TRBV9	TRBJ2-7
CSAGLAGRSYNEQFF	NA	TRBV20-1	TRBJ2-1
CASSPLGAEAFF	many	TRBV5-1	TRBJ1-1
CSARESGLNEYF	NA	TRBV20-1	TRBJ2-5
CASTAGGGHNEQFF	few	TRBV7-9	TRBJ2-1
CASSRDSGQLNTEAFF	NA	TRBV4-1	TRBJ1-1
CASRSSGGRAVMEPNEQFF	NA	TRBV12-3/TRBV12-4	TRBJ2-1
CSARDAGQGYEQYF	few	TRBV20-1	TRBJ2-7
CASSLNPGGLQETQYF	NA	TRBV7-6	TRBJ2-5
CASSLRQGASLHTQYF	NA	TRBV7-9	TRBJ2-3
CASKWGAQARQPQHF	NA	TRBV19	TRBJ1-5
CASSLASSGANVLTF	many	TRBV5-1	TRBJ2-6
CASSSGLAGTRRTDTQYF	NA	TRBV5-1	TRBJ2-3
CASSVRGFNQPQHF	many	TRBV5-1	TRBJ1-5
CASSQGLLGNEQFF	many	TRBV4-1	TRBJ2-1
CASSTRDARTQETQYF	NA	TRBV28	TRBJ2-5
CASSQQQGYEQYF	few	TRBV4-1	TRBJ2-7
CATSEMLGTGAEKLFF	NA	TRBV24-1	TRBJ1-4
CASSPVPAQYF	few	TRBV7-6	TRBJ2-5
CASKVDRGPGNEQFF	NA	TRBV28	TRBJ2-1
CASRSDRRRNEKLFF	few	TRBV12-3/TRBV12-4	TRBJ1-4
CASSPGTGDNIYGYTF	NA	TRBV7-9	TRBJ1-2
CASSTPGSGGDTQYF	NA	TRBV6-2/TRBV6-3	TRBJ2-3
CASSDGDEETQYF	many	TRBV2	TRBJ2-5
CASSISDGDSNQPQHF	few	TRBV21-1	TRBJ1-5
CSVDVGILYNEQFF	NA	TRBV29-1	TRBJ2-1
CASSVPGGGDTQYF	NA	TRBV9	TRBJ2-3
CASSFDRGFNSPLHF	few	TRBV7-9	TRBJ1-6
CASRPSSGAGTEAFF	NA	TRBV5-1	TRBJ1-1
CASNRGQGVTGANVLTF	NA	TRBV6-6	TRBJ2-6
CASSQVIQGTVIYEQYF	many	TRBV4-1	TRBJ2-7